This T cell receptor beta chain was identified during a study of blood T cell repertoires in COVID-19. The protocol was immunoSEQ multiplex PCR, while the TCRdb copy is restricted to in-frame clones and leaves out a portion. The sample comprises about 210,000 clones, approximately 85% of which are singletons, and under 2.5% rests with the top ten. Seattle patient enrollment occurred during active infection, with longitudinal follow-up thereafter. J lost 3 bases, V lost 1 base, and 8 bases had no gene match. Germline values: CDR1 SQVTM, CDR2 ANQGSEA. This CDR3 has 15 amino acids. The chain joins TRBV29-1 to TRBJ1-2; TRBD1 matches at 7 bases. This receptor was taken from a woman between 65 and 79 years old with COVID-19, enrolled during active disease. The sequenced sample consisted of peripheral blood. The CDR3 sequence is CSVEGGDRLDYGYTF. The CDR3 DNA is TGCAGCGTTGAAGGTGGGGACAGACTGGACTATGGCTACACCTTC.